This T cell receptor beta chain was identified during a study of cytomegalovirus exposure and HLA in healthy donors. Study observations and caveats: Upon later analysis, TCR association rates were observed to vary by HLA locus, being highest for DRB1 and lowest for HLA-C. In a later analysis, TCR beta V- and J-gene trimming showed a link to a missense DCLRE1C variant. An analysis that was carried out later associated 16,951 TCR beta sequences with HLA alleles at 0.05 false discovery rate.

Germline lookup yields CDR1 MGHDK and CDR2 SYGVNS. There are 14 residues in the CDR3. Between the trimmed V and J ends, which lost 2 bases and 7 bases, there was a span of 9 bases. Only a few counts were recorded for this clone. Its antigen is unidentified. Amplification used 60 Vbeta primers and 13 Jbeta primers. TCRdb's copy holds only in-frame clones and misses some; the assay was immunoSEQ multiplex PCR. The top ten clones hold approximately 1.6% of a sample with some 160,000 clones, around three quarters of them seen once. The material sequenced was PBMCs. The sequence derives from a woman in her twenties or thirties in good health and CMV-seronegative. The chain combines TRBV25-1 with TRBJ1-6, with no clear D. The CDR3 sequence is CASSERGGNSPLHF. Here the CDR3 DNA reads TGTGCCAGCAGTGAACGGGGAGGGAATTCACCCCTCCACTTT.